This passage covers 4 T cell receptor beta chains from one sample sequenced in a study of blood T cell repertoires in COVID-19. Using immunoSEQ multiplex PCR, the repertoire was profiled, and TCRdb retains in-frame clones only, with some absent. This table holds roughly 47,000 clones, 70% to 90% found once. The specimen sequenced was peripheral blood. The receptor source for this set is an elderly woman with COVID-19, enrolled during active disease.

For the CDR3, the DNA is TGCGCCAGCAGCCAAGCGGGGGGGTCCTACAATGAGCAGTTCTTC. This codes for CASSQAGGSYNEQFF. The chain is built from TRBV4-1 and TRBJ2-1; 8 bases are a match to TRBD2. The CDR3 contains 15 residues. Unmatched junction bases numbered 0, after V lost 1 base and J lost 1 base. Per germline, CDR1 MGHRA and CDR2 YSYEKL.

The rearrangement joins TRBV18 to TRBJ1-1; 8 bases agree with TRBD1. CDR1 is KGHSH, CDR2 LQKENI, per germline. The length of the CDR3 is 14 residues. The ends lost 5 bases at V and 6 bases at J; junction bases unmatched: 8. CDR3 protein: CASSSTSGGPEAFF. The CDR3 coding sequence is TGTGCCAGCTCATCTACCTCAGGGGGCCCTGAAGCTTTCTTT.

This chain links TRBV6-5 with TRBJ1-4, with D hard to call. In germline, CDR1 is MNHEY, CDR2 SVGAGI. This CDR3 spans 16 amino acids. V was trimmed by 0 bases and J by 1 base, leaving 9 bases between them. The CDR3: CASSYSNPGTNEKLFF. The CDR3 bases are TGTGCCAGCAGTTACTCAAACCCGGGAACTAATGAAAAACTGTTTTTT.

The rearrangement joins TRBV3-1 (or the pseudogene TRBV3-2) to TRBJ1-2, with unresolved D. CDR1 is LGHDT, CDR2 YNNKEL, per germline (reference sequence). This CDR3 has 17 amino acids. V gave up 0 bases and J gave up 2 bases, with 16 bases separating them. This CDR3 is CASSQDRRQPRNYGYTF. In DNA, the CDR3 is TGTGCCAGCAGCCAAGATCGAAGGCAGCCGAGGAACTATGGCTACACCTTC.